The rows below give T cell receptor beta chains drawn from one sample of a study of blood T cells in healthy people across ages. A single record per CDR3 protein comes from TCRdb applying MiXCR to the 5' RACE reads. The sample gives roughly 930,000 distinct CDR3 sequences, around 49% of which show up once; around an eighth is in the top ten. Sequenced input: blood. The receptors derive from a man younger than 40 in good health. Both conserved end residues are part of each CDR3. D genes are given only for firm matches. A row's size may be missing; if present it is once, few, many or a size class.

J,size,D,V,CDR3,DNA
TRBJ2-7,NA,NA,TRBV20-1,CSASDGSPSYEQYF,TGCAGTGCTAGTGACGGGAGTCCCTCCTACGAGCAGTACTTC
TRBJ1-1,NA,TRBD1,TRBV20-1,CSARRDRVLAEAFF,TGCAGTGCTAGAAGGGACAGGGTCTTGGCTGAAGCTTTCTTT
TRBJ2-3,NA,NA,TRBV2,CASNRDGATDTQYF,TGTGCCAGCAACCGGGACGGGGCCACAGATACGCAGTATTTT
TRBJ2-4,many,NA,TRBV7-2,CASSLNEGIGSKNIQYF,TGTGCCAGCAGCTTAAACGAGGGGATAGGGTCCAAAAACATTCAGTACTTC
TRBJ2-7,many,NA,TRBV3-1,CASSQVGTGRGYEQYF,TGTGCCAGCAGCCAAGTCGGCACAGGGAGGGGCTACGAGCAGTACTTC
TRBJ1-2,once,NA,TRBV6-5,CASSYPDGSGYGYTF,TGTGCCAGCAGTTACCCGGACGGCTCAGGGTATGGCTACACCTTC
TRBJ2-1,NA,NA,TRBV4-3,CASSQDAGLRREQFF,TGCGCCAGCAGCCAAGATGCGGGACTTAGGAGAGAGCAGTTCTTC
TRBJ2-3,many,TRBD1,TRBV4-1,CASSRDRATDTQYF,TGCGCCAGCAGCCGGGACAGGGCAACAGATACGCAGTATTTT
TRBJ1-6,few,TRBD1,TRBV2,CAIKGTGVSYNSPLHF,TGTGCCATAAAGGGGACAGGGGTCTCCTATAATTCACCCCTCCACTTT
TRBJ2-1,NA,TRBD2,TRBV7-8,CASSLRLAGAGKGQFF,TGTGCCAGCAGCTTACGACTAGCGGGGGCGGGAAAGGGGCAGTTCTTC
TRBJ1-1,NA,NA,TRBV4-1,CASSQGRSAEAFF,TGCGCCAGCAGCCAAGGACGGTCGGCTGAAGCTTTCTTT
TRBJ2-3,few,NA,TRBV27,CASSSQVWGSTDTQYF,TGTGCCAGCAGTTCCCAGGTTTGGGGGAGCACAGATACGCAGTATTTT
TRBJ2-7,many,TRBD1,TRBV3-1,CASSQRGQGSSYEQYF,TGTGCCAGCAGCCAACGGGGACAGGGGAGCTCCTACGAGCAGTACTTC
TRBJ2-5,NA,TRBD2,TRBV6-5,CASSQIAGGLEETQYF,TGTGCCAGCAGTCAGATAGCGGGGGGACTTGAGGAGACCCAGTACTTC
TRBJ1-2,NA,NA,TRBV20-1,CSIPEGYGYTF,TGCAGTATACCGGAGGGCTATGGCTACACCTTC
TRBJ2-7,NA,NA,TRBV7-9,CASSSPSYHEQYF,TGTGCCAGCAGCTCGCCTTCATACCACGAGCAGTACTTC
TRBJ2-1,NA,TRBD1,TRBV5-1,CASSLAGDRSGNEQFF,TGCGCCAGCAGCTTGGCCGGGGACAGATCGGGTAATGAGCAGTTCTTC
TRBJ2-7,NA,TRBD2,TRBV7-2,CASSLQLGTSGILSYEQYF,TGTGCCAGCAGCCTCCAACTGGGGACTAGCGGGATCCTCTCCTACGAGCAGTACTTC
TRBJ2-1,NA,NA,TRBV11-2,CASSFERQTYPFF,TGTGCCAGCAGCTTTGAGAGGCAGACCTACCCGTTCTTC
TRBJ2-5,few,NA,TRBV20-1,CSATLETQYF,TGCAGTGCTACTTTGGAGACCCAGTACTTC
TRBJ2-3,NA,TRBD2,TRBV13,CASSSSGTSFSPDTQYF,TGTGCCAGCAGCTCCTCCGGGACTAGCTTTTCCCCAGATACGCAGTATTTT
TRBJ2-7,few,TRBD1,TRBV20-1,CSARSGTGGHEQYF,TGCAGTGCTAGATCCGGGACAGGGGGCCACGAGCAGTACTTC